These 5 T cell receptor beta chains were sequenced from one sample in a study of T cell changes during pregnancy in multiple sclerosis. Using immunoSEQ multiplex PCR, the repertoire was profiled, and TCRdb retains in-frame clones only, with some absent. The sample yields tens of thousands of clones, 75% to 90% seen once. Sequencing used CD4+ T cells from peripheral blood mononuclear cells, obtained in the first trimester of pregnancy. Every receptor here comes from a female donor with multiple sclerosis, enrolled in a pregnancy study.

This chain links TRBV4-3 with TRBJ1-5, with 7 bases fitting TRBD1. CDR1 LGHNA and CDR2 YSLEER come from the germline V gene. The CDR3 spans 13 residues. V dropped 5 bases and J dropped 4; count of bases not matched to a gene: 2. Here the CDR3 reads CASSGQVNQPQHF. Written as DNA, the CDR3 is TGCGCCAGCAGCGGACAGGTGAATCAGCCCCAGCATTTT.

This rearrangement joins TRBV27 to TRBJ1-5, with TRBD1 identical over 7 bases. Germline-derived CDR1 and CDR2 are MNHEY and SMNVEV (reference sequence). J was trimmed by 7 bases and V by 5 bases; bases with no gene match: 5. This CDR3 region has 13 residues. The chain's CDR3 is CASSRQGYQPQHF. For the CDR3, the DNA is TGTGCCAGCAGTCGACAGGGTTACCAGCCCCAGCATTTT.

This sequence joins TRBV6-6 and TRBJ1-5; D is perhaps TRBD1 (5 bases). Germline-derived CDR1 and CDR2 are MNHNY and SVGAGI (reference sequence). V lost 5 bases, J lost 11 bases, and 19 bases lay in between. The CDR3 covers 14 residues. This chain's CDR3 is CASSQDGLSGAQHF. The CDR3, as DNA: TGTGCCAGCAGTCAGGACGGACTTTCGGGGGCCCAGCATTTT.

The J gene is TRBJ2-3, the V gene TRBV6-6, with D unclear. V was cut by 0 bases and J by 2 bases, with 9 bases left in between. The CDR3 runs to 15 residues. The germline gives CDR1 MNHNY, CDR2 SVGAGI (reference sequence). DNA for the CDR3: TGTGCCAGCAGTTACTCGAGTCGTATCACAGATACGCAGTATTTT. This encodes CASSYSSRITDTQYF.

The chain couples TRBV15 to TRBJ1-5, with a weak D call TRBD1 (5 bases). Germline V CDR1 and CDR2: LNHNV, YYDKDF (reference sequence). This CDR3 is 15 amino acids long. Trimming took off 4 bases at V and 5 bases at J, with 15 bases between the two ends. In nucleotides, the CDR3 is TGTGCCACCAGCAAAGGGGAAAACCCATATCAGCCCCAGCATTTT. Translating it yields CATSKGENPYQPQHF. The full variable domain, completed using reference TRBV15 and TRBJ1-5, is DAMVIQNPRYQVTQFGKPVTLSCSQTLNHNVMYWYQQKSSQAPKLLFHYYDKDFNNEADTPDNFQSRRPNTSFCFLDIRSPGLGDTAMYLCATSKGENPYQPQHFGDGTRLSIL.